This section outlines one T cell receptor (beta chain) sequence together with its context. Its antigen is not known. This entry is derived from a study of OX40 agonist ivuxolimab in advanced cancers. General study points: CD4+ and CD8+ blood T cells expanded clonally by week 6 at 0.1 to 3.0 mg/kg.

V trimming: 6 bases; J trimming: 5 bases; junction bases outside the gene matches: 9. This CDR3 has 14 residues. CDR1 and CDR2 (germline): SNHLY, FYNNEI. Using immunoSEQ multiplex PCR, the repertoire was profiled, and TCRdb retains in-frame clones only, with some absent. The sample has tens of thousands of clones, around 90% seen once. This sample comprised CD4+ or CD8+ T cells sorted from blood, obtained in a trial of the OX40 agonist ivuxolimab. This chain uses TRBV2 with TRBJ2-7; 8 bases match TRBD1. The TCR comes from an adult with an advanced solid tumor such as melanoma, head and neck, liver or kidney cancer. As DNA, the CDR3 is TGTGCCAGCAGGGTTGGACAGGGACTCGACGAGCAGTACTTC. Translated, it gives CASRVGQGLDEQYF. The full variable domain, in which reference TRBV2 and TRBJ2-7 provide the parts outside the CDR3, is EPEVTQTPSHQVTQMGQEVILRCVPISNHLYFYWYRQILGQKVEFLVSFYNNEISEKSEIFDDQFSVERPDGSNFTLKIRSTKLEDSAMYFCASRVGQGLDEQYFGPGTRLTVT.